Shown below are 5 T cell receptor beta chains from a single sample sequenced in a study of blood T cell repertoires in COVID-19. TCRdb's copy holds only in-frame clones and misses some; the assay was immunoSEQ multiplex PCR. In the table there are about 210,000 clones, just under 85% of which are singletons. The sequenced sample consisted of peripheral blood. These receptors were collected from a man in his 60s with COVID-19, enrolled during active disease.

This chain joins TRBV7-8 and TRBJ2-7; TRBD2 matches 7 bases. This CDR3 contains 14 residues. V shed 2 bases and J 2 bases; nucleotides not matched to a gene: 3. The germline V gene has CDR1 SGHVS and CDR2 FQNEAQ. This chain's CDR3 is CASSLLAETYEQYF. The CDR3 nucleotides read TGTGCCAGCAGCTTACTAGCGGAGACCTACGAGCAGTACTTC.

CDR3 loop: CASSPSSRNTDTQYF. DNA of the CDR3: TGTGCCAGCAGTCCGTCCTCGCGGAACACAGATACGCAGTATTTT. The genes are TRBV27 and TRBJ2-3; no clear D gene. Germline V lookup: CDR1 MNHEY, CDR2 SMNVEV (reference sequence). The CDR3 extends over 15 amino acids. Trimming stripped 5 bases from V and 2 bases from J, with 14 bases between.

The chain is built from TRBV28 and TRBJ2-7; 10 bases fit TRBD1. Per germline, CDR1 MDHEN and CDR2 SYDVKM. This CDR3 has 16 residues. Unmatched junction bases numbered 13, after V lost 6 bases and J lost 5 bases. CDR3 protein: CASSTRGTGEMHEQYF. CDR3 in DNA: TGTGCCAGCAGCACCCGCGGGACAGGGGAAATGCACGAGCAGTACTTC.

The gene calls are TRBV3-1 (or the pseudogene TRBV3-2) and TRBJ1-2, with a possible D match to TRBD1 (5 bases). Looked up from germline, CDR1 is LGHDT and CDR2 is YNNKEL (reference sequence). V was clipped by 0 bases and J by 5 bases, with 7 bases between them. This CDR3 comprises 13 residues. The CDR3 sequence: CASSQDRDYGYTF. The CDR3 DNA sequence: TGTGCCAGCAGCCAAGACAGGGATTATGGCTACACCTTC.

On this clone: A much larger clone differs from this one at a single base, so this may be a read error. The CDR3 nucleotides read TGTGCCAGCAGCTTGGCAGGGGGCACCGGGGAGCTGTTTTTT. Encoded protein: CASSLAGGTGELFF. This chain connects TRBV7-2 to TRBJ2-2; TRBD1 matches 7 bases. The CDR3 consists of 14 residues. V gave up 3 bases and J gave up 4 bases; unmatched junction bases: 2. CDR1 and CDR2 (germline): SGHTA, FQGNSA.